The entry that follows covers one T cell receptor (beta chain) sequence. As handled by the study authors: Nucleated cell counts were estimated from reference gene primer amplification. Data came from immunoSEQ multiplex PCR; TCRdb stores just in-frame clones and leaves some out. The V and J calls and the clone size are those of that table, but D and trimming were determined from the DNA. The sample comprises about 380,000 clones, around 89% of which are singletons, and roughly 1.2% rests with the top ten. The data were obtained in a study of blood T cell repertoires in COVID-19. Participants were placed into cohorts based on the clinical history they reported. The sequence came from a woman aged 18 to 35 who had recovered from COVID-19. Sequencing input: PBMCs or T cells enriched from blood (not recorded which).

This CDR3 reads CAWSVNRVYEQYF. The DNA for the CDR3 is TGTGCCTGGAGTGTAAACAGGGTCTACGAGCAGTACTTC. V and J are TRBV30 and TRBJ2-7, with D perhaps matching TRBD1 (6 bases). Per germline, CDR1 GTSNPN and CDR2 SVGIG (reference sequence). This CDR3 has 13 amino acids. V was cut by 0 bases and J by 3 bases, with 9 bases left in between.